The 23 T cell receptor beta chains presented below share a single source sample, sequenced in a study of CD4+ T cells in melanoma. Here immunoSEQ multiplex PCR was the method, and the copy in TCRdb shows in-frame clones only, minus some. The sample contains some 10,000 clones, around 70% of which appear only once. The sequenced sample was cells from a culture (not recorded whether cultured in vitro). The receptors were sampled from a human donor with melanoma.

This sequence joins TRBV5-1 and TRBJ1-6; 8 bases agree with TRBD1. The germline V gene has CDR1 SGHRS and CDR2 YFSETQ. This CDR3 contains 17 residues. V shed 3 bases, J shed 0 bases, and the junction held 5 bases outside the gene matches. The CDR3 spells CASSYGQGDSYNSPLHF. CDR3 DNA: TGCGCCAGCAGCTACGGACAGGGCGACTCCTATAATTCACCCCTCCACTTT.

V usage is TRBV29-1 and J usage is TRBJ1-1, with 7 bases matching TRBD1. The CDR3 loop spans 13 amino acids. The V gene's germline CDR1 is SQVTM and CDR2 ANQGSEA. V lost 6 bases, J lost 4 bases, and 8 bases stayed unmatched. This chain's CDR3 is CSVQGQLGTEAFF. As DNA, the CDR3 is TGCAGCGTCCAGGGACAGTTGGGCACTGAAGCTTTCTTT. The full variable domain, its missing parts supplied by reference TRBV29-1 and TRBJ1-1, is SAVISQKPSRDICQRGTSLTIQCQVDSQVTMMFWYRQQPGQSLTLIATANQGSEATYESGFVIDKFPISRPNLTFSTLTVSNMSPEDSSIYLCSVQGQLGTEAFFGQGTRLTVV.

This clone was detected a few times. This CDR3 is also generated by other DNA sequences in the sample. This chain connects TRBV19 to TRBJ1-1; TRBD1 matches 7 bases. Germline V gene lookup returns CDR1 LNHDA and CDR2 SQIVND (reference sequence). Germline trimming cut 6 bases from V and 1 base from J; bases unmatched to any gene: 2. CDR3 size: 13 residues. The CDR3, as DNA: TGTGCCAGTAGCCGGGACAGGAACACTGAAGCTTTCTTT. It translates to CASSRDRNTEAFF.

This clone appeared a few times. The gene calls are TRBV7-9 and TRBJ1-6; no firm D call. The CDR3 has 14 amino acids. The ends were cut back, 1 base at V and 8 bases at J, with 9 bases in the middle. CDR1 and CDR2 from the germline V gene are SEHNR and FQNEAQ (reference sequence). CDR3 protein: CASSLVGVDSPLHF. CDR3 nucleotides: TGTGCCAGCAGCTTAGTCGGGGTTGATTCACCCCTCCACTTT. The variable domain in full, with the rest retrieved from reference TRBV7-9 and TRBJ1-6, is DTGVSQNPRHKITKRGQNVTFRCDPISEHNRLYWYRQTLGQGPEFLTYFQNEAQLEKSRLLSDRFSAERPKGSFSTLEIQRTEQGDSAMYLCASSLVGVDSPLHFGNGTRLTVT.

The gene calls are TRBV5-1 and TRBJ1-2; D possibly corresponds to TRBD1 (6 bases). Germline V gene sequence: CDR1 SGHRS, CDR2 YFSETQ. The CDR3 extends over 14 amino acids. V was clipped by 1 base and J by 3 bases, with 10 bases between them. The CDR3 sequence is CASSLRGGDYGYTF. CDR3 nucleotides: TGCGCCAGCAGCTTGAGGGGGGGGGACTATGGCTACACCTTC.

The chain carries TRBV29-1 and TRBJ2-3; 8 bases are a match to TRBD1. The length of the CDR3 is 15 residues. Germline V gene lookup returns CDR1 SQVTM and CDR2 ANQGSEA. The J segment lost 4 bases and the V segment lost 6 bases, leaving 12 bases of the junction unmatched. The CDR3 is CSVDRGGIGADTQYF. CDR3 bases: TGCAGCGTAGACAGGGGCGGAATAGGGGCAGATACGCAGTATTTT.

The chain couples TRBV4-2 to TRBJ1-1; TRBD1 is a possible D gene (6 bases). Germline CDR1 LGHNA, CDR2 YNFKEQ. CDR3 length equals 12 residues. V lost 8 bases and J 6 bases, leaving 13 bases between the germline ends. CDR3 sequence: CASGGGFPEAFF. The CDR3 DNA reads TGTGCCAGCGGAGGGGGGTTCCCTGAAGCTTTCTTT.

V gene TRBV2 combines with J gene TRBJ2-3, with 7 bases fitting TRBD1. The CDR3 is 14 amino acids. Trimming cost V 4 bases and J 4 bases; bases outside gene matches: 5. Germline CDR1 reads SNHLY; CDR2 reads FYNNEI. Here the CDR3 reads CASSGQGVPDTQYF. The CDR3 bases are TGTGCCAGCAGTGGGCAGGGGGTCCCAGATACGCAGTATTTT.

V is TRBV5-8 and J is TRBJ2-1; 7 nucleotides agree with TRBD2. CDR3 length equals 14 residues. Germline trimming cut 1 base from V and 9 bases from J; bases unmatched to any gene: 7. In germline, CDR1 is SGHTS, CDR2 YDEGEE. In DNA form, the CDR3 reads TGTGCCAGCAGCTTGCGGGGGGAATCCGTTGAGCAGTTCTTC. It yields the protein CASSLRGESVEQFF. The full variable domain, completed using reference TRBV5-8 and TRBJ2-1, is EAGVTQSPTHLIKTRGQQATLRCSPISGHTSVYWYQQALGLGLQFLLWYDEGEERNRGNFPPRFSGRQFPNYSSELNVNALELEDSALYLCASSLRGESVEQFFGPGTRLTVL.

To note about this clone: The junction and the germline gene differ at one end; a read error may be behind it. This chain connects TRBV10-3 to TRBJ2-7; D is possibly TRBD1 (5 bases). Germline V CDR1 and CDR2: ENHRY, SYGVKD. The CDR3 runs 13 residues. For the CDR3, the DNA is TGTGCCAGCAGTTCAGGGCGTCAGTACGAGCAGTACTTC. Translating it yields CASSSGRQYEQYF.

The chain couples TRBV2 to TRBJ1-2; TRBD1 might be the D (5 bases). V lost 4 bases and J lost 8, with 17 bases in between. The CDR3 has 14 residues. CDR1 SNHLY and CDR2 FYNNEI come from the germline V gene. CDR3: CASSGDVPNQGYTF. CDR3 DNA: TGTGCCAGCAGTGGGGACGTCCCTAATCAAGGCTACACCTTC.

This clone was seen more than once but under ten times. The J gene is TRBJ1-5, the V gene TRBV7-8, with D perhaps TRBD1 (5 bases). CDR1 is SGHVS and CDR2 is FQNEAQ in the germline V gene. The CDR3 length is 16 residues. Trimming pared 6 bases from V and 2 bases from J, leaving 17 bases between. CDR3 sequence reads: CASSPLKQEGNQPQHF. Written as DNA, the CDR3 is TGTGCCAGCAGTCCGCTCAAACAGGAGGGCAATCAGCCCCAGCATTTT.

The rearrangement uses TRBV5-8 and TRBJ1-5; TRBD1 matches 7 bases. The CDR3 totals 15 residues. Germline V gene lookup returns CDR1 SGHTS and CDR2 YDEGEE. With V trimmed by 4 bases and J by 0 bases, 4 bases remained unmatched. CDR3: CASSEQGYSNQPQHF. The DNA of the CDR3 is TGTGCCAGCAGCGAACAGGGGTATAGCAATCAGCCCCAGCATTTT.

This CDR3 is CASSPLGRMNTEAFF. In nucleotides, the CDR3 is TGTGCCAGCTCACCACTCGGTCGTATGAACACTGAAGCTTTCTTT. The chain uses TRBV18 and TRBJ1-1; D is undetermined. V lost 1 base and J 0 bases, leaving 9 bases between the germline ends. From germline, CDR1 is KGHSH and CDR2 LQKENI. The CDR3 is 15 residues long.

This rearrangement joins TRBV12-5 to TRBJ2-1, with no clear D. Between the trimmed V and J ends, which lost 3 bases and 7 bases, there was a span of 10 bases. In germline, CDR1 is LGHNT, CDR2 FRNRAP. The length of the CDR3 is 13 residues. This CDR3 is CASGLGDGNEQFF. CDR3 DNA: TGTGCTAGTGGTTTAGGAGACGGGAATGAGCAGTTCTTC.

The J gene is TRBJ2-3, the V gene TRBV9; TRBD2 matches 13 bases. The CDR3 is 18 residues long. Germline CDR1 reads SGDLS; CDR2 reads YYNGEE. The V segment lost 2 bases and the J segment 4 bases; nucleotides outside the gene matches: 10. The CDR3 is CASSVKGTSGVGADTQYF. DNA for the CDR3: TGTGCCAGCAGCGTCAAAGGGACTAGCGGGGTTGGGGCAGATACGCAGTATTTT.

This clone showed up just once. This CDR3 reads CASSRGTFGGPAYNEQFF. The CDR3 bases are TGTGCCAGTAGTAGGGGGACGTTTGGGGGGCCAGCCTACAATGAGCAGTTCTTC. The chain uses TRBV19 and TRBJ2-1; the D call may be TRBD1 or TRBD2 (6 bases each). CDR1 and CDR2 from the germline V gene are LNHDA and SQIVND (reference sequence). The CDR3 totals 18 residues. Trimming shortened V by 4 bases and J by 2 bases, and 21 bases separated the two germline ends.

This clone has only one observation. The chain has TRBV5-6 and TRBJ2-2; 8 bases are shared with TRBD2. Trimming at V came to 0 bases and at J to 3 bases, leaving 7 bases not matched to a gene. The germline CDR1 and CDR2 sequences are SGHDT and YYEEEE. The CDR3 extends over 17 amino acids. As DNA, the CDR3 is TGTGCCAGCAGCTTGGACGGGGGGGCCATAGACACCGGGGAGCTGTTTTTT. Encoded protein: CASSLDGGAIDTGELFF.

V usage is TRBV18 and J usage is TRBJ1-6; TRBD1 is a possible D gene (6 bases). The germline V gene encodes CDR1 KGHSH and CDR2 LQKENI. This CDR3 comprises 15 residues. Trimming cost V 6 bases and J 7 bases, with 16 bases left between them. CDR3 residues: CASSWGQGQNSPLHF. In nucleotides, the CDR3 is TGTGCCAGCTCCTGGGGTCAGGGACAAAATTCACCCCTCCACTTT.

This rearrangement joins TRBV27 to TRBJ1-2; tentatively, D is TRBD1 (6 bases). Per germline, CDR1 MNHEY and CDR2 SMNVEV (reference sequence). The CDR3 contains 15 residues. With 6 bases removed from V and 4 bases from J, the gap between germline ends came to 18 bases. CDR3 loop: CASSRTGSVGYGYTF. The CDR3 DNA reads TGTGCCAGCAGCCGCACAGGGTCAGTTGGCTATGGCTACACCTTC.

The chain employs TRBV7-2 and TRBJ1-5; 7 positions match TRBD1. The V and J ends lost 9 bases and 6 bases, in that order; junction bases with no gene match: 8. The CDR3 loop spans 13 amino acids. Germline CDR1 SGHTA, CDR2 FQGNSA. The CDR3 coding sequence is TGTGCCAGATTGGGGAGGGGGCCTCAGCCCCAGCATTTT. This codes for CARLGRGPQPQHF.

V gene TRBV6-6 combines with J gene TRBJ1-1; D gene ambiguous. Germline-derived CDR1 and CDR2 are MNHNY and SVGAGI (reference sequence). The CDR3 is 13 amino acids. V gave up 7 bases and J gave up 1 base, with 10 bases separating them. CDR3: CASTEGRNTEAFF. CDR3 sequence (DNA): TGTGCCAGCACCGAAGGTAGGAACACTGAAGCTTTCTTT.

This chain joins TRBV18 and TRBJ1-1, with D hard to call. The V and J ends lost 5 bases and 0 bases respectively, with 13 bases between them. This CDR3 region has 15 residues. Germline-derived CDR1 and CDR2 are KGHSH and LQKENI. CDR3 protein: CASSSGRGMNTEAFF. CDR3 nucleotide sequence: TGTGCCAGCTCATCCGGACGGGGAATGAACACTGAAGCTTTCTTT.